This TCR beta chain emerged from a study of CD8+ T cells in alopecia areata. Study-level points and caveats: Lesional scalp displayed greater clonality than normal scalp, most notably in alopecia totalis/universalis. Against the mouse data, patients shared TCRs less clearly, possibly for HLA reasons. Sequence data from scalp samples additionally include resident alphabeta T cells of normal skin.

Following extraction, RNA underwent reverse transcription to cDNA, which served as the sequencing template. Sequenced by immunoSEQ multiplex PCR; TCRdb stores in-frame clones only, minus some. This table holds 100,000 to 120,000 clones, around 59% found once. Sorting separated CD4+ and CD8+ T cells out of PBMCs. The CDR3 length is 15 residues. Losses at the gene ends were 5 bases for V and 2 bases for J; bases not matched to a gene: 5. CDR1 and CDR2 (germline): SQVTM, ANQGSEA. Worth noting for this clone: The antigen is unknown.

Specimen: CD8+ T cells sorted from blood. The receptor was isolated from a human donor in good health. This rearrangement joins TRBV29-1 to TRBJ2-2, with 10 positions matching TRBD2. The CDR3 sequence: CSVSLAGDNTGELFF. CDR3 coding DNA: TGCAGCGTTTCGCTAGCGGGGGATAACACCGGGGAGCTGTTTTTT.